This T cell receptor (beta chain) derives from a study of blood T cell repertoires in COVID-19. The table came from immunoSEQ multiplex PCR; TCRdb's copy has only in-frame clones and leaves some out. There are 150,000 to 200,000 clones in the sample; roughly 85% occur only once, and roughly 25% lies in the top ten. V trimming: 3 bases; J trimming: 1 base; junction bases outside the gene matches: 1. This CDR3 comprises 15 residues. Germline V gives CDR1 SEHNR, CDR2 FQNEAQ (reference sequence). The receptor comes from a woman in her 70s with acute or convalescent COVID-19. The sequenced sample consisted of peripheral blood. This chain connects TRBV7-9 to TRBJ1-4; 8 nucleotides align to TRBD1. The CDR3, as DNA: TGTGCCAGCAGCTTTGACAGGGGAACTAATGAAAAACTGTTTTTT. Translation: CASSFDRGTNEKLFF.